Listed below are T cell receptor beta chains from one sample, sequenced in a study of blood T cells in healthy people across ages. MiXCR, applied by TCRdb to the 5' RACE reads, yields one record per CDR3 protein. The data contain 910,000 or so distinct CDR3 sequences, roughly 51% of them singletons. Sequenced: blood. These receptors came from a woman aged 60-75 years in good health. CDR3s include the opening cysteine and the closing phenylalanine or tryptophan. The D gene is left open where the match is weak.

CDR3 protein	V gene	J gene	D gene
CASSHARTSGIYNEQFF	TRBV4-3	TRBJ2-1	TRBD2
CSALDLPRNEQFF	TRBV20-1	TRBJ2-1	.
CASSKKVTLNYGYTF	TRBV19	TRBJ1-2	.
CSARGAGVNYGYTF	TRBV20-1	TRBJ1-2	.
CASSLMASGTYNEQFF	TRBV28	TRBJ2-1	TRBD2
CASSLSTSNDEQFF	TRBV27	TRBJ2-1	TRBD2
CASSLELAGGNNEQYF	TRBV5-1	TRBJ2-7	TRBD2
CASSLVGVGTEAFF	TRBV7-2	TRBJ1-1	.
CASSFGFSANEQFF	TRBV11-2	TRBJ2-1	.
CSARNRDRHYGYTF	TRBV20-1	TRBJ1-2	TRBD1
CASRPSGSGREQFF	TRBV10-2	TRBJ2-1	TRBD2